Listed below are T cell receptor beta chains from one sample, sequenced in a study of blood T cells in healthy people across ages. MiXCR, run by TCRdb on the 5' RACE reads, gives a single entry per CDR3 protein. The data contain some 1.5 million distinct CDR3 sequences, 25% to 30% of them singletons. Sequences were obtained from blood. These receptors originate from a woman in her twenties or thirties in good health. CDR3s include the opening cysteine and the closing phenylalanine or tryptophan. The D gene is left open where the match is weak. Clone size is stated in some rows and not others, as once, few, many or a class when expanded.

j_call,v_call,d_call,clone_size,cdr3_aa,cdr3_nt
TRBJ2-3,TRBV6-1,TRBD1,NA,CASSVTGVETQYF,TGTGCCAGCAGTGTGACAGGGGTGGAAACGCAGTATTTT
TRBJ2-5,TRBV20-1,TRBD2,few,CSAGPGGPGWETQYF,TGCAGTGCTGGGCCGGGGGGGCCGGGTTGGGAGACCCAGTACTTC
TRBJ1-5,TRBV6-1,NA,few,CASSEWGNSNQPQHF,TGTGCCAGCAGTGAATGGGGGAATAGCAATCAGCCCCAGCATTTT
TRBJ2-7,TRBV7-3,TRBD2,NA,CASSLQTRGLAGPYEQYF,TGTGCCAGCAGCCTGCAAACTAGGGGACTAGCGGGCCCGTACGAGCAGTACTTC
TRBJ1-2,TRBV7-2,NA,NA,CASRDLGGGDYGYTF,TGTGCCAGCAGAGATTTGGGGGGCGGGGACTATGGCTACACCTTC
TRBJ1-6,TRBV14,NA,NA,CASSQLSGIYNSPLHF,TGTGCCAGCAGCCAATTGTCAGGCATCTATAATTCACCCCTCCACTTT
TRBJ2-1,TRBV5-1,TRBD2,many,CASSLYGTSGGSPEYNEQFF,TGCGCCAGCAGCTTGTACGGTACTAGCGGGGGGAGCCCAGAGTACAATGAGCAGTTCTTC
TRBJ2-1,TRBV29-1,TRBD2,few,CSVFSSGRYNEQFF,TGCAGCGTTTTTTCTAGCGGGAGATACAATGAGCAGTTCTTC
TRBJ2-1,TRBV7-2,NA,NA,CASSLMGSTVF,TGTGCCAGCAGCTTAATGGGGAGCACGGTCTTC
TRBJ1-1,TRBV10-1,NA,few,CASSDSGADTEAFF,TGCGCCAGCAGTGATTCAGGGGCCGACACTGAAGCTTTCTTT
TRBJ1-4,TRBV9,NA,few,CASSPTGIEKLFF,TGTGCCAGCAGCCCAACAGGGATCGAAAAACTGTTTTTT
TRBJ2-1,TRBV18,TRBD1,NA,CASSPRAVPQGYGYNEQFF,TGTGCCAGCTCACCCCGAGCCGTCCCACAGGGGTACGGCTACAATGAGCAGTTCTTC
TRBJ2-3,TRBV12-3/TRBV12-4,TRBD2,many,CASRPGLAGDTQYF,TGTGCCAGCCGCCCGGGACTAGCTGGAGATACGCAGTATTTT
TRBJ2-1,TRBV7-2,NA,NA,CASNLGLSPPGEQFF,TGTGCCAGCAACCTCGGCCTCTCTCCACCGGGTGAGCAGTTCTTC
TRBJ2-5,TRBV20-1,NA,NA,CSAFPTGKTQYF,TGCAGTGCCTTCCCGACGGGCAAGACCCAGTACTTC
TRBJ1-2,TRBV10-3,NA,few,CAISESFLQGSNYGYTF,TGTGCCATCAGTGAGTCGTTCCTACAGGGTTCTAACTATGGCTACACCTTC
TRBJ2-1,TRBV6-2/TRBV6-3,NA,NA,CANSYMHASGNEQFF,TGTGCCAACAGTTACATGCACGCCTCAGGGAATGAGCAGTTCTTC
TRBJ2-3,TRBV24-1,TRBD2,NA,CATSDPGLESTDTQYF,TGTGCCACCAGTGATCCAGGACTAGAATCCACAGATACGCAGTATTTT
TRBJ2-7,TRBV24-1,TRBD1,NA,CATSDAGTGIYEQYF,TGTGCCACCAGTGATGCAGGGACAGGGATCTACGAGCAGTACTTC
TRBJ2-2,TRBV6-4,NA,NA,CASSRANTGELFF,TGTGCCAGCAGCCGCGCGAACACCGGGGAGCTGTTTTTT
TRBJ2-7,TRBV12-3/TRBV12-4,TRBD2,many,CASSPRRGINEQYF,TGTGCCAGCAGCCCCCGGCGGGGGATCAACGAGCAGTACTTC
TRBJ2-5,TRBV12-3/TRBV12-4,NA,many,CASSYKFSQQYF,TGTGCCAGCAGCTATAAGTTTTCCCAGCAGTACTTC
TRBJ2-1,TRBV6-6,TRBD2,NA,CASRGTSGHQPNEQFF,TGTGCCAGCAGAGGGACTAGCGGGCACCAACCCAATGAGCAGTTCTTC
TRBJ2-1,TRBV10-1,TRBD1,few,CASSESGTGQFF,TGCGCCAGCAGTGAGTCCGGGACAGGTCAGTTCTTC
TRBJ2-5,TRBV5-5,NA,NA,CASSSGRLRQETQYF,TGTGCCAGCAGCAGCGGACGATTACGCCAAGAGACCCAGTACTTC
TRBJ2-1,TRBV9,TRBD2,NA,CASSVTSGGAGNEQFF,TGTGCCAGCAGCGTCACCAGCGGGGGGGCCGGCAATGAGCAGTTCTTC
TRBJ1-2,TRBV24-1,TRBD1,NA,CATSPSRTGYGYTF,TGTGCCACCAGTCCATCTCGGACAGGCTATGGCTACACCTTC
TRBJ2-7,TRBV29-1,NA,many,CSVIPEGVNYEQYF,TGCAGCGTTATCCCGGAGGGAGTCAACTACGAGCAGTACTTC
TRBJ2-1,TRBV20-1,NA,many,CSASAASPYNEQFF,TGCAGTGCGTCGGCAGCGAGCCCCTACAATGAGCAGTTCTTC
TRBJ2-3,TRBV7-8,NA,few,CASSSARLGLGTDTQYF,TGTGCCAGCAGCTCCGCTCGACTAGGTCTGGGCACAGATACGCAGTATTTT
TRBJ2-1,TRBV4-3,TRBD1,NA,CASSQEPTGDYNEQFF,TGCGCCAGCAGCCAGGAACCGACAGGGGACTACAATGAGCAGTTCTTC
TRBJ2-7,TRBV20-1,NA,few,CSARVDPYEQYF,TGCAGTGCTAGAGTAGACCCCTACGAGCAGTACTTC
TRBJ2-7,TRBV7-9,NA,NA,CASSNSLYEQYF,TGTGCCAGCAGCAACAGCTTATACGAGCAGTACTTC
TRBJ2-1,TRBV5-5,TRBD2,NA,CASSLDSLPGLAGDNEQFF,TGTGCCAGCAGCCTGGACAGTCTACCGGGACTAGCGGGGGACAATGAGCAGTTCTTC
TRBJ2-3,TRBV28,NA,many,CASSLRDFSTDTQYF,TGTGCCAGCAGCCTCAGGGACTTCAGCACAGATACGCAGTATTTT
TRBJ2-7,TRBV7-9,NA,few,CPSSLGGGYEQYF,TGTCCCAGCAGCTTGGGAGGGGGCTACGAGCAGTACTTC
TRBJ2-2,TRBV29-1,NA,NA,CSVRTGNTGELFF,TGCAGCGTAAGGACTGGGAACACCGGGGAGCTGTTTTTT
TRBJ2-7,TRBV3-1,NA,NA,CASSQEVILRGEQYF,TGTGCCAGCAGCCAAGAAGTTATCCTTCGTGGCGAGCAGTACTTC
TRBJ2-1,TRBV29-1,TRBD2,few,CSGTSGSTNEQFF,TGCAGCGGGACTAGCGGGAGTACGAATGAGCAGTTCTTC
TRBJ2-5,TRBV7-7,TRBD2,many,CASSLRGGLETQYF,TGTGCCAGCAGCTTACGCGGGGGGCTGGAGACCCAGTACTTC
TRBJ1-1,TRBV29-1,NA,few,CSVVAGIDEAFF,TGCAGCGTTGTCGCGGGGATTGATGAAGCTTTCTTT
TRBJ2-5,TRBV12-3/TRBV12-4,NA,NA,CASSSEGLMGETQYF,TGTGCCAGCAGTTCCGAGGGACTCATGGGGGAGACCCAGTACTTC
TRBJ1-5,TRBV5-1,NA,NA,CASSGVPGQPQHF,TGCGCCAGCTCAGGGGTTCCGGGCCAGCCCCAGCATTTT
TRBJ2-1,TRBV6-5,TRBD2,few,CASGLETSGSREQFF,TGTGCCAGCGGTCTCGAGACTAGCGGGAGTCGGGAGCAGTTCTTC
TRBJ2-1,TRBV5-1,TRBD2,many,CASSLSGRSDNEQFF,TGCGCCAGCTCCCTTAGCGGGAGGAGCGACAATGAGCAGTTCTTC
TRBJ2-7,TRBV28,TRBD1,many,CASSHGTGDSYEQYF,TGTGCCAGCAGTCACGGGACAGGGGACTCCTACGAGCAGTACTTC
TRBJ1-1,TRBV11-2,TRBD1,NA,CASSPYGGQSTEAFF,TGTGCCAGCAGCCCCTACGGGGGACAGTCCACTGAAGCTTTCTTT
TRBJ2-7,TRBV5-1,NA,NA,CASSLSASYNEQYF,TGCGCCAGCAGCCTCAGTGCCTCCTACAATGAGCAGTACTTC
TRBJ1-5,TRBV2,NA,NA,CASNNRYNQPQHF,TGTGCCAGCAACAACAGATACAATCAGCCCCAGCATTTT
TRBJ2-3,TRBV10-3,TRBD1,NA,CAIRDPGQSTDTQYF,TGTGCCATCAGGGATCCGGGACAGAGCACAGATACGCAGTATTTT
TRBJ2-5,TRBV7-9,NA,few,CASRPPGETQYF,TGTGCCTCCCGGCCTCCCGGAGAGACCCAGTACTTC
TRBJ2-5,TRBV20-1,TRBD2,few,CSARTPRGGTSDMFQETQYF,TGCAGTGCCAGGACACCCCGTGGGGGGACTAGCGATATGTTCCAAGAGACCCAGTACTTC